The T cell receptor beta chain described here comes from a study of human T cells and chemical hapten exposure. On the study more broadly: 2% DPC applied to an approximately 2 cm by approximately 2 cm arm area sensitized donors.

Study-level results: High-frequency TCRs, those above 1 in 1000, stayed the same after DPC sensitization. Expanded TCRs produced significantly more large CDR3 similarity clusters than controls did.

This clonotype was picked up a small number of times. Its antigen is unknown. The CDR3 loop spans 18 amino acids. The V end lost 2 bases, the J end lost 2 bases, and 20 bases lay between the germline ends. The germline V gene has CDR1 LGHNA and CDR2 YSLEER. Time point reported: patch test 2, 6 weeks after DPC sensitization. Regarding treatment: therapeutic diphenylcyclopropenone sensitization with weekly scalp DPC. Total RNA was extracted from unfractionated whole blood. TCRdb called the RACE reads again in MiXCR, with one record for every CDR3 protein. The profile shows 25,000 to 30,000 distinct CDR3 sequences, roughly a tenth of them singletons.

The source material was whole blood, sampled in connection with sensitization to the hapten diphenylcyclopropenone (DPC). The genes are TRBV4-3 and TRBJ2-3; TRBD1 might be the D (6 bases). The sequence was collected from a man aged 30 to 39 with alopecia areata. Some clones in this sample may be carry-over from other donors' samples. The CDR3 DNA reads TGCGCCAGCAGCCAAAGCTTCCTCCGGGACACTCCCACAGATACGCAGTATTTT. It is translated as CASSQSFLRDTPTDTQYF.